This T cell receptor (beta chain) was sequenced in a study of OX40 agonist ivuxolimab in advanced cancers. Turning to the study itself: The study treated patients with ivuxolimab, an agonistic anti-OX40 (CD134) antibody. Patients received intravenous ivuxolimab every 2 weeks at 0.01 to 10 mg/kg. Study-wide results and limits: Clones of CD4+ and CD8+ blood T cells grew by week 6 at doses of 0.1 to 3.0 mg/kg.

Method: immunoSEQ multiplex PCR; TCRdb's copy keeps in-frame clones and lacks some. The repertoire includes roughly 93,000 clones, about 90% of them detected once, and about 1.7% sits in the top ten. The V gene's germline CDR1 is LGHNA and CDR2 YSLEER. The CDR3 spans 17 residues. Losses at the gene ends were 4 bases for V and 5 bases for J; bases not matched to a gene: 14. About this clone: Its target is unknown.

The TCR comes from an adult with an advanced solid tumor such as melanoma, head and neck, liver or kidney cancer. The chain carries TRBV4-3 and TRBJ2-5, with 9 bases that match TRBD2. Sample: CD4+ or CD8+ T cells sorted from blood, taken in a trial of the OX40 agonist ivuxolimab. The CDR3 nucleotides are TGCGCCAGCAGCCCCGGGATCTCTGTAGCGGGAGCGGAGACCCAGTACTTC. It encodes CASSPGISVAGAETQYF.